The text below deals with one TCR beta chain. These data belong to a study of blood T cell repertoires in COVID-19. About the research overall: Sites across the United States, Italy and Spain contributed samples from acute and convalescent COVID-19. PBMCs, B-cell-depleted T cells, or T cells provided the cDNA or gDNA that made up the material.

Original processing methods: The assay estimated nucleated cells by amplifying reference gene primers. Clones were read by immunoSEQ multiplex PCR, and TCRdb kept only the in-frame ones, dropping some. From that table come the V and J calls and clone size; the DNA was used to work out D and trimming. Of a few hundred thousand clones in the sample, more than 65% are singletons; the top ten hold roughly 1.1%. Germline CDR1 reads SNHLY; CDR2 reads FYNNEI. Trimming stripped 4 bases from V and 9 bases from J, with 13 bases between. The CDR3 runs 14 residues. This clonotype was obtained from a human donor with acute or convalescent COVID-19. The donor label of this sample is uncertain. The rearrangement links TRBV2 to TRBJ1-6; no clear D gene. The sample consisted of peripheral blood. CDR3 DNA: TGTGCCAGCAGTGTCAGCCCGGCGGGTTCACCCCTCCACTTT. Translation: CASSVSPAGSPLHF.